Here is one T cell receptor (beta chain) with its context. Its cognate antigen is unknown. These data are taken from a study of shared clonotypes between healthy human individuals. Study results and caveats: Blood alone was sampled, and tissue repertoires likely differ. Naive subsets typically showed greater estimated richness than memory subsets.

Profiled with immunoSEQ multiplex PCR; TCRdb holds only in-frame clones, not every one. The table lists roughly 400,000 clones, 90% to 97% of them singletons, with about 0.34% in the top ten. In germline, CDR1 is SGHRS, CDR2 YFSETQ. The CDR3 length is 14 residues. V lost 9 bases and J lost 9; bases outside the gene matches: 14. Sequences were obtained from memory CD8+ T cells sorted from blood. As for subset: CD45RO+ cells pooled with CCR7-negative TemRA cells. The clonotype comes from a man aged 25-45 years in good health. The rearrangement uses TRBV5-1 and TRBJ2-1, with 8 bases that match TRBD2. The CDR3 region is CATRSSGRGSEQFF. As DNA, the CDR3 is TGCGCCACCCGGTCGAGCGGGAGAGGTAGTGAGCAGTTCTTC.